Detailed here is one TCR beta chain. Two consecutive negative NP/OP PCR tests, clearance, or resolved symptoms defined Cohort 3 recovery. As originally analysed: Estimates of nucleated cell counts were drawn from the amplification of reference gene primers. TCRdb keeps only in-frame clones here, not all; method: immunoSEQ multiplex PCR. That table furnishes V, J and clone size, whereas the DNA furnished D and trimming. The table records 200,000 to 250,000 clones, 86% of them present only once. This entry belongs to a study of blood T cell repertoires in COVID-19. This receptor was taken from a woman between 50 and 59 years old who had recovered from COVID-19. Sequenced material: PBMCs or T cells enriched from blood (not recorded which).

CDR3 nucleotide sequence: TGTGCCAGCTCACCACGGCGGCAGGGATCAACTGAAGCTTTCTTT. Translation gives CASSPRRQGSTEAFF. The chain uses TRBV18 and TRBJ1-1; D may be TRBD1 (5 bases). Trimming pared 1 base from V and 5 bases from J, leaving 14 bases between. The CDR3 is made up of 15 amino acids. CDR1 is KGHSH, CDR2 LQKENI, per germline.